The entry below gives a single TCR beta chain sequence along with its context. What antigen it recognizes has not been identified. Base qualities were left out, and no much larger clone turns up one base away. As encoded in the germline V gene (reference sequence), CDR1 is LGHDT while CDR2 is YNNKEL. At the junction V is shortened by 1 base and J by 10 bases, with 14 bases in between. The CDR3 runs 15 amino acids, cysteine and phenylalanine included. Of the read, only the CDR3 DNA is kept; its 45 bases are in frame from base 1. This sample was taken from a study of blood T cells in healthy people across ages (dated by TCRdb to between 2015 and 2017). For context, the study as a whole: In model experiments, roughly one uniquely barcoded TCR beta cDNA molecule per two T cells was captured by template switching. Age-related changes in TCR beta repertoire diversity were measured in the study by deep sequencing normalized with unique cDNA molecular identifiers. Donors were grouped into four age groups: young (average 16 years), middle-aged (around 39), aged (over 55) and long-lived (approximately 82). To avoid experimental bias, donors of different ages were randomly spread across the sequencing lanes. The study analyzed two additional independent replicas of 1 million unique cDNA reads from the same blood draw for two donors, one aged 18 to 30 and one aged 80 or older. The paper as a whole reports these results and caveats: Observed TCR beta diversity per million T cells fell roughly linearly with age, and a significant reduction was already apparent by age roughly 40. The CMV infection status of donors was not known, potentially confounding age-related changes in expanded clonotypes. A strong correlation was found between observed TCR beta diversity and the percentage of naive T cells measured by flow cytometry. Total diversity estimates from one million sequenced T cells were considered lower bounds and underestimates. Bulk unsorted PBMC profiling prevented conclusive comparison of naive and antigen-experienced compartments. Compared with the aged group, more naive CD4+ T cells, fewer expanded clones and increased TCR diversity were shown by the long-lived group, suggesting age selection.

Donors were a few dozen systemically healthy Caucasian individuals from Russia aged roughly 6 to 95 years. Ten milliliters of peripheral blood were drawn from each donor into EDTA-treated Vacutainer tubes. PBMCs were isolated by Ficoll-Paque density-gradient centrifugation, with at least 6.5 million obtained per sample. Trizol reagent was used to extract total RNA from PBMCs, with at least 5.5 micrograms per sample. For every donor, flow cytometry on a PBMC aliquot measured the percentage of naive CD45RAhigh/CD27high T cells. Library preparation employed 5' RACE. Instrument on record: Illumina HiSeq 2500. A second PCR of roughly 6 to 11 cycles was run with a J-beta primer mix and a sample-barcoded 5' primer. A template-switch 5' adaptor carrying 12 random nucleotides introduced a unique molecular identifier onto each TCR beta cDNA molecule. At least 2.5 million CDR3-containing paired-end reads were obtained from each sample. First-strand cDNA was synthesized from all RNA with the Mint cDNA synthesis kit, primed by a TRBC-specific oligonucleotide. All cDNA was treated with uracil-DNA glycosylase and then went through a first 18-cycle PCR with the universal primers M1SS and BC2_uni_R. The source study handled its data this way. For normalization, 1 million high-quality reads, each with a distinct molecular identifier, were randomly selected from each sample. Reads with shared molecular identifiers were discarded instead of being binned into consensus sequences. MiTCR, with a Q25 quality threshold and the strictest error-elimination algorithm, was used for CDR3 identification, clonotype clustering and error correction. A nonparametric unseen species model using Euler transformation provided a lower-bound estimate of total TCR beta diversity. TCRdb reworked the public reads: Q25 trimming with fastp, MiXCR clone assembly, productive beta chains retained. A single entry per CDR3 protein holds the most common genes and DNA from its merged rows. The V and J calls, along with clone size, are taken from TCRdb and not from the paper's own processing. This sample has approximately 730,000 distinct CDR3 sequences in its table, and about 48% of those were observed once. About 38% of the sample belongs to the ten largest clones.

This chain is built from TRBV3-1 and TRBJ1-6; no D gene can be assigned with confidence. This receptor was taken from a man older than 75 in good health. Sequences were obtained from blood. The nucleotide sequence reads TGTGCCAGCAGCCAAGCCTCCAGGTCGGCATCACCCCTCCACTTT. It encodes CASSQASRSASPLHF.